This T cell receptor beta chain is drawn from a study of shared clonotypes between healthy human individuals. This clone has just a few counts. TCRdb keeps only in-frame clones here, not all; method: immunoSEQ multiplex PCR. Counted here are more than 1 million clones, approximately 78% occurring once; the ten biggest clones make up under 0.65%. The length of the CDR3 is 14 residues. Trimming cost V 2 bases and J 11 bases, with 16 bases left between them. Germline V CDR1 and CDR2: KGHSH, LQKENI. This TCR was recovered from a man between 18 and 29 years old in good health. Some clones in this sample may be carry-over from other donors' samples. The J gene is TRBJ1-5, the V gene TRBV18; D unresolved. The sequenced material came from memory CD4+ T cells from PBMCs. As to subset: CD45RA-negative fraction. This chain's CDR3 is CASSPKSRLGAQHF. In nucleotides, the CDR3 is TGTGCCAGCTCACCAAAATCCCGACTCGGGGCCCAGCATTTT.